Listed below are T cell receptor beta chains from one sample, sequenced in a study of T cells in localized non-small cell lung cancer. Here immunoSEQ multiplex PCR was the method, and the copy in TCRdb shows in-frame clones only, minus some. The repertoire consists of 43,000 or so clones, with roughly 90% occurring once and the leading ten covering roughly a tenth. The specimen was PBMCs, collected before any cancer treatment. These receptors were taken from a woman aged 35-70 years with stage II lung adenocarcinoma. CDR3s include the opening cysteine and the closing phenylalanine or tryptophan. D genes are given only for firm matches. The listing skips clone size in some rows; elsewhere it reads once, few, many or a size class.

d_gene	v_gene	abundance	j_gene	CDR3aa	CDR3nt
TRBD2	TRBV9	-	TRBJ2-1	CASSVGPAGAYNEQFF	TGTGCCAGCAGCGTAGGCCCAGCGGGGGCCTACAATGAGCAGTTCTTC
-	TRBV15	few	TRBJ1-1	CATSREVMRNTEAFF	TGTGCCACCAGCAGAGAAGTTATGAGGAACACTGAAGCTTTCTTT
-	TRBV28	-	TRBJ1-1	CASNSGNTEAFF	TGTGCCAGCAACTCAGGGAACACTGAAGCTTTCTTT
-	TRBV6-5	-	TRBJ1-6	CASSGSTGRTSPLHF	TGTGCCAGCAGTGGTAGTACAGGGCGGACTTCACCCCTCCACTTT
TRBD1	TRBV27	-	TRBJ1-2	CASSFGTGSFSGYTF	TGTGCCAGCAGTTTCGGGACAGGGAGTTTTAGTGGCTACACCTTC
-	TRBV18	-	TRBJ2-5	CASSRGFQETQYF	TGTGCCAGCTCACGGGGCTTCCAAGAGACCCAGTACTTC
-	TRBV11-2	-	TRBJ2-7	CASSSRASHEQYF	TGTGCCAGCAGCTCGAGGGCGTCCCACGAGCAGTACTTC
-	TRBV7-9	-	TRBJ1-6	CASTTQGKASPLHF	TGTGCCAGCACCACCCAGGGAAAGGCTTCACCCCTCCACTTT
TRBD1	TRBV19	-	TRBJ1-1	CASSLQGLATEAFF	TGTGCCAGTTCGCTACAGGGGCTGGCCACTGAAGCTTTCTTT
-	TRBV6-6	-	TRBJ2-1	CASSSGGNEQFF	TGTGCCAGCAGTTCCGGGGGTAATGAGCAGTTCTTC
-	TRBV18	-	TRBJ2-6	CASSPGVGGANVLTF	TGTGCCAGCTCACCGGGGGTAGGTGGGGCCAACGTCCTGACTTTC
-	TRBV4-1	-	TRBJ2-1	CASSQVSAGIRGNEQFF	TGCGCCAGCAGCCAAGTCTCGGCCGGCATCCGGGGCAATGAGCAGTTCTTC
-	TRBV9	-	TRBJ2-5	CASSVDNGAQETQYF	TGTGCCAGCAGCGTAGATAACGGAGCCCAAGAGACCCAGTACTTC
-	TRBV2	-	TRBJ2-5	CASFGSSETQYF	TGTGCCAGCTTCGGGTCCTCGGAGACCCAGTACTTC
-	TRBV28	-	TRBJ1-2	CASSFQLENYGYTF	TGTGCCAGCAGTTTCCAGCTAGAAAACTATGGCTACACCTTC
-	TRBV2	-	TRBJ1-3	CASSVRTVGLGDTIYF	TGTGCCAGCAGTGTAAGGACAGTCGGCTTGGGGGACACCATATATTTT
-	TRBV7-8	-	TRBJ1-1	CASSVSEYNTEAFF	TGTGCCAGCAGCGTTAGCGAATACAACACTGAAGCTTTCTTT
-	TRBV6-6	-	TRBJ1-2	CASSYGNTNYGYTF	TGTGCCAGCAGTTACGGCAACACGAACTATGGCTACACCTTC
TRBD2	TRBV7-2	-	TRBJ2-3	CASSVTSGGTDTQYF	TGTGCCAGCAGCGTTACTAGCGGGGGCACAGATACGCAGTATTTT
-	TRBV15	-	TRBJ1-2	CATSRDPRGGTANYGYTF	TGTGCCACCAGCAGAGACCCACGCGGGGGGACGGCTAACTATGGCTACACCTTC